The present T cell receptor beta chain was sequenced within a study of patients and donors after allogeneic stem cell transplantation. This clonotype occurred a few times. Germline assignment: CDR1 LGHDT and CDR2 YNNKEL (reference sequence). CDR3 length: 16 residues. J lost 4 bases, V lost 1 base, and 8 bases had no gene match. Each CDR3 protein gets one entry after TCRdb re-called the RT-PCR reads with MiXCR. The repertoire has some 960,000 distinct CDR3 sequences, around 17% of them found once; the top ten carry roughly 6%. The chain joins TRBV3-1 to TRBJ1-2; the match to TRBD1 covers 8 bases. Sequencing used blood, either unsorted or a sorted T cell fraction (not recorded which). The origin of this receptor is a human donor who was either an allogeneic HSCT recipient or a stem cell or donor lymphocyte infusion donor (not recorded which). It is not recorded whose cells these are; they may come from a transplant donor. CDR3 DNA sequence: TGTGCCAGCAGCCAAGGGCAGGGGGCGCGGGTCTATGGCTACACCTTC. It translates to CASSQGQGARVYGYTF. The full variable domain, completed using reference TRBV3-1 and TRBJ1-2, is DTAVSQTPKYLVTQMGNDKSIKCEQNLGHDTMYWYKQDSKKFLKIMFSYNNKELIINETVPNRFSPKSPDKAHLNLHINSLELGDSAVYFCASSQGQGARVYGYTFGSGTRLTVV.